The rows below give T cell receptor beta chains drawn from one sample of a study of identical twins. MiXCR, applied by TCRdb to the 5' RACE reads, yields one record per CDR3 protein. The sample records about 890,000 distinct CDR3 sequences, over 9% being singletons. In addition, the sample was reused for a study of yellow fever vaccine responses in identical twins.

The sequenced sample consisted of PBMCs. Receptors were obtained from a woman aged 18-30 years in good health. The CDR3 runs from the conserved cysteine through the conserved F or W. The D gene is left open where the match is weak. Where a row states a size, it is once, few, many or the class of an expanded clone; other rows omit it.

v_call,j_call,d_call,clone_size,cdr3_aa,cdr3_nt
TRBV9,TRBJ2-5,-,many,CASSVEPRDSRVGYF,TGTGCCAGCAGCGTAGAACCCCGTGATTCAAGAGTGGGGTACTTC
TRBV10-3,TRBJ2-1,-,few,CAISERDRSYNEQFF,TGTGCCATCAGTGAGAGAGACAGGTCCTACAATGAGCAGTTCTTC
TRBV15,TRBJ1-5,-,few,CATRVRGSNQPQHF,TGTGCCACCAGGGTCCGGGGGAGTAATCAGCCCCAGCATTTT
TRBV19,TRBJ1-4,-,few,CASSMGGATNEKLFF,TGTGCCAGTAGTATGGGAGGGGCAACTAATGAAAAACTGTTTTTT
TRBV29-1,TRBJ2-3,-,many,CSVERGWDTQYF,TGCAGCGTGGAAAGGGGGTGGGATACGCAGTATTTT
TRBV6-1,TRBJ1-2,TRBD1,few,CASSALGTGFGYTF,TGTGCCAGCAGCGCGTTGGGGACAGGGTTTGGCTACACCTTC
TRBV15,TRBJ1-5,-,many,CATSTLHRESNQPQHF,TGTGCCACCAGCACCTTACACAGGGAGAGCAATCAGCCCCAGCATTTT
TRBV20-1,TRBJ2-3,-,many,CSARDPGADTQYF,TGCAGTGCTAGAGACCCGGGGGCAGATACGCAGTATTTT
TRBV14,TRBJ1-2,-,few,CASSVGPYGYTF,TGTGCCAGCAGCGTAGGGCCCTATGGCTACACCTTC
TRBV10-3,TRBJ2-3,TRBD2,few,CAISLLAGEADTQYF,TGTGCCATCAGCCTACTAGCGGGGGAGGCAGATACGCAGTATTTT
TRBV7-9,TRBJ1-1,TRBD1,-,CASSSMGQISMNTEAFF,TGTGCCAGCAGCTCGATGGGACAGATTTCGATGAACACTGAAGCTTTCTTT
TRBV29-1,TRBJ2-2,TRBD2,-,CSVEYGGATGELFF,TGCAGCGTTGAATACGGGGGGGCCACCGGGGAGCTGTTTTTT
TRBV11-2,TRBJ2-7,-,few,CASSLVGVGEYEQYF,TGTGCCAGCAGCTTAGTGGGAGTTGGGGAGTACGAGCAGTACTTC
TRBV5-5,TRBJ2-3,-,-,CASSFSSVSTDTQYF,TGTGCCAGCAGCTTTTCTAGCGTAAGCACAGATACGCAGTATTTT
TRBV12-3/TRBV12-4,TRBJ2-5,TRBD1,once,CASTYRGHETQYF,TGTGCCAGCACCTACAGGGGCCACGAGACCCAGTACTTC
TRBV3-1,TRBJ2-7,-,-,CASSQGGSEQYF,TGTGCCAGCAGCCAAGGGGGGAGCGAGCAGTACTTC
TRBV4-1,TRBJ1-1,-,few,CASSQVVRRENTEAFF,TGCGCCAGCAGCCAAGTGGTCCGCAGGGAGAACACTGAAGCTTTCTTT
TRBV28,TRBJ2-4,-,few,CASREPRTIAKNIQYF,TGTGCCAGCAGGGAACCCCGCACGATAGCCAAAAACATTCAGTACTTC
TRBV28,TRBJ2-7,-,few,CASSSGAGFSPYEQYF,TGTGCCAGCAGTTCGGGGGCAGGGTTTTCTCCCTACGAGCAGTACTTC
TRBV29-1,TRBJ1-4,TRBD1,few,CSFLRQGGEKLFF,TGCAGCTTCCTACGACAGGGTGGAGAAAAACTGTTTTTT
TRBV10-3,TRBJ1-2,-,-,CAISEIAMNYGYTF,TGTGCCATCAGTGAAATAGCCATGAACTATGGCTACACCTTC
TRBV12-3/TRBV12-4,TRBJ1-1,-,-,CASSLVGGTAEAFF,TGTGCCAGCAGTTTGGTCGGGGGAACGGCTGAAGCTTTCTTT
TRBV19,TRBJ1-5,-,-,CASTGRNQPQHF,TGTGCCAGTACAGGCCGCAATCAGCCCCAGCATTTT
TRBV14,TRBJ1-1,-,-,CASSQDPFMNTEAFF,TGTGCCAGCAGCCAAGATCCGTTTATGAACACTGAAGCTTTCTTT
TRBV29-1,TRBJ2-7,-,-,CSVEFPEEPYEQYF,TGCAGCGTTGAATTCCCGGAGGAGCCCTACGAGCAGTACTTC
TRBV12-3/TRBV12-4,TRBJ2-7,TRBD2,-,CASSLSSGILYF,TGTGCCAGCAGTTTGAGTAGCGGGATTTTGTACTTC